These 15 T cell receptor beta chains came from one sample sequenced in a study of cytomegalovirus exposure and HLA in healthy donors. The PCR used 60 Vbeta and 13 Jbeta primers. Assay used: immunoSEQ multiplex PCR; TCRdb lists only in-frame clones, some missing. The table has tens of thousands of clones, more than 65% seen once. Sample: PBMCs. The receptor set was obtained from a girl aged 2-10 years in good health and CMV-seropositive.

This clone was found once. The gene calls are TRBV7-2 and TRBJ2-7; 7 nucleotides align to TRBD2. Germline V CDR1 and CDR2: SGHTA, FQGNSA. V trimming: 5 bases; J trimming: 6 bases; junction bases outside the gene matches: 19. The CDR3 runs 17 residues. In DNA form, the CDR3 reads TGTGCCAGCAGCCTAGGGTGGCGGGAGATTGGGTCTCCCGAGCAGTACTTC. Translating gives CASSLGWREIGSPEQYF.

The chain carries TRBV5-1 and TRBJ2-7; 7 nucleotides align to TRBD1. CDR3 length: 14 residues. Trimming cost V 9 bases and J 1 base; bases outside gene matches: 10. The germline gives CDR1 SGHRS, CDR2 YFSETQ. In nucleotides, the CDR3 is TGCGCCACCAGACAGGGACAGCTTTCCTACGAGCAGTACTTC. As protein: CATRQGQLSYEQYF.

This clone is medium-sized in the sample. The rearrangement uses TRBV6-1 and TRBJ2-7, with a weak D call TRBD1 (5 bases). The germline V gene has CDR1 MNHNS and CDR2 SASEGT. The length of the CDR3 is 13 residues. Trimming shortened V by 3 bases and J by 11 bases, and 17 bases separated the two germline ends. The CDR3 protein is CASSDGQGASEYF. The CDR3 nucleotides are TGTGCCAGCAGTGACGGCCAGGGCGCTTCAGAGTACTTC.

V usage is TRBV6-5 and J usage is TRBJ2-2; D not resolved. Per germline, CDR1 MNHEY and CDR2 SVGAGI. This CDR3 contains 13 residues. V was shortened by 0 bases and J by 13 bases, with 12 bases between the two germline ends. CDR3 amino acids: CASSYSELTGLFF. The CDR3 region has the DNA TGTGCCAGCAGTTACTCGGAGTTAACGGGGCTGTTTTTT.

The gene calls are TRBV19 and TRBJ1-1; 8 positions match TRBD1. The V segment lost 8 bases and the J segment 9 bases; nucleotides outside the gene matches: 5. The CDR3 runs to 11 residues. The germline gives CDR1 LNHDA, CDR2 SQIVND (reference sequence). CDR3 residues: CASGGQGQAFF. The CDR3 DNA reads TGTGCCAGTGGTGGACAGGGCCAAGCTTTCTTT.

This clone was detected a few times. The DNA of the CDR3 is TGTGCCAGCAGCTTAGGAGGGGAGGGGAGGGCCGACGGTGAAAAACTGTTTTTT. This codes for CASSLGGEGRADGEKLFF. The rearrangement uses TRBV7-4 and TRBJ1-4, with D possibly TRBD1 on 5 matching bases. The CDR3 runs to 18 residues. Germline CDR1 reads SGHVT; CDR2 reads SQSDAQ. The ends were cut back, 1 base at V and 7 bases at J, with 22 bases in the middle.

The chain carries TRBV6-5 and TRBJ2-3; 7 bases align to TRBD2. Trimming took 7 bases from V and 0 from J; bases not matched to a gene: 7. Germline-derived CDR1 and CDR2 are MNHEY and SVGAGI. The CDR3 loop spans 15 amino acids. DNA of the CDR3: TGTGCCAGCACCCCGGGGGGAACTAGCACAGATACGCAGTATTTT. This gives the protein CASTPGGTSTDTQYF.

The chain recombines TRBV29-1 with TRBJ1-1, with D unresolved. Between the trimmed V and J ends, which lost 3 bases and 5 bases, there was a span of 13 bases. The length of the CDR3 is 13 residues. Germline CDR1 is SQVTM and CDR2 is ANQGSEA. The CDR3 DNA follows: TGCAGCGTTGAGCGGGATCTCGAGACTGAAGCTTTCTTT. Its protein is CSVERDLETEAFF.

The chain carries TRBV7-2 and TRBJ2-7; the match to TRBD2 covers 12 bases. The CDR3 totals 15 residues. Germline CDR1 SGHTA, CDR2 FQGNSA. V gave up 5 bases and J gave up 6 bases; unmatched junction bases: 8. The CDR3 nucleotides are TGTGCCAGCAGCGATTCTAGCGGGAGGGCCTCCGAGCAGTACTTC. Amino acids: CASSDSSGRASEQYF. The full variable domain, in which reference TRBV7-2 and TRBJ2-7 provide the parts outside the CDR3, is GAGVSQSPSNKVTEKGKDVELRCDPISGHTALYWYRQSLGQGLEFLIYFQGNSAPDKSGLPSDRFSAERTGGSVSTLTIQRTQQEDSAVYLCASSDSSGRASEQYFGPGTRLTVT.

The chain carries TRBV5-1 and TRBJ2-7; tentatively, D is TRBD1 (7 bases). The CDR3 has 16 residues. Per the germline V gene, CDR1 is SGHRS and CDR2 is YFSETQ. V gave up 0 bases and J gave up 0 bases, with 13 bases separating them. The CDR3 here is CASSLEGQGGSYEQYF. CDR3 coding DNA: TGCGCCAGCAGCTTGGAAGGGCAGGGGGGCTCCTACGAGCAGTACTTC.

CDR3 loop: CASSFPSYRANEQYF. The CDR3 DNA sequence: TGTGCCAGCAGTTTCCCCTCCTACAGGGCGAACGAGCAGTACTTC. The rearrangement joins TRBV28 to TRBJ2-7, with D tentatively TRBD1 (6 bases). The V gene lost 3 bases and the J gene lost 5 bases, with 17 bases spanning the gap. The CDR3 covers 15 residues. CDR1 MDHEN and CDR2 SYDVKM come from the germline V gene.

V gene TRBV2 combines with J gene TRBJ1-1; D may be TRBD1 (6 bases). The V gene lost 6 bases and the J gene lost 1 base, with 18 bases spanning the gap. Germline V gene data show CDR1 as SNHLY and CDR2 as FYNNEI. This CDR3 has 16 amino acids. CDR3 coding DNA: TGTGCCAGCAGACTTAGGGGGTCCCAGGGGAACACTGAAGCTTTCTTT. It encodes CASRLRGSQGNTEAFF.

This chain joins TRBV18 and TRBJ2-5; maybe TRBD1 (6 bases). This CDR3 region has 14 residues. Germline V gene sequence: CDR1 KGHSH, CDR2 LQKENI. The V gene lost 8 bases and the J gene lost 2 bases, with 15 bases spanning the gap. CDR3 sequence: CASRMRTVQETQYF. The CDR3, as DNA: TGTGCCAGCCGAATGCGGACAGTTCAAGAGACCCAGTACTTC.

This chain joins TRBV4-2 and TRBJ2-1; 13 positions match TRBD2. The germline CDR1 and CDR2 sequences are LGHNA and YNFKEQ. V gave up 3 bases and J gave up 4 bases; unmatched junction bases: 3. This CDR3 is 16 amino acids long. CDR3 nucleotide sequence: TGTGCCAGCAGCCAGGGACTAGCGGGGCTATACAATGAGCAGTTCTTC. Encoded protein: CASSQGLAGLYNEQFF.

The chain carries TRBV7-9 and TRBJ2-7; 8 bases match TRBD1. Germline V gene lookup returns CDR1 SEHNR and CDR2 FQNEAQ (reference sequence). V gave up 3 bases and J gave up 9 bases; unmatched junction bases: 10. The CDR3 sequence is 14 residues long. This chain's CDR3 is CASSFYPGQGGQYF. CDR3 coding DNA: TGTGCCAGCAGCTTCTACCCCGGACAGGGCGGGCAGTACTTC.